This T cell receptor (beta chain) was found in a study of cytomegalovirus exposure and HLA in healthy donors. Study-level findings and limits: No immune exposure information besides CMV serostatus was available. Some segments of the V type, notably TRBV6-2 and TRBV6-3, were excluded as indistinguishable.

Germline V lookup: CDR1 SEHNR, CDR2 FQNEAQ (reference sequence). The trim removed 1 base at V and 2 bases at J, leaving 5 bases unmatched. This CDR3 spans 16 amino acids. PCR employed 60 Vbeta and 13 Jbeta primers. Measured with immunoSEQ multiplex PCR; TCRdb has only the in-frame clones, and not every one. The repertoire holds about 200,000 clones, with approximately 80% as singletons. As concerns this clone: Its antigen is not known.

The genes are TRBV7-9 and TRBJ2-3; 8 positions agree with TRBD2. The sequence derives from a man aged 50 to 60 in good health and CMV-seronegative. The sequenced sample consisted of PBMCs. The CDR3 DNA follows: TGTGCCAGCAGCTTAGTGGCGGGAGGAGACACAGATACGCAGTATTTT. Encoded protein: CASSLVAGGDTDTQYF.